This T cell receptor beta chain was identified in a study of cytomegalovirus exposure and HLA in healthy donors (dated by TCRdb to about 2017). Study-level background: An earlier analysis of 587 of the donors reported 250 to 300 Gb of sequence data and 117 million unique TCR beta sequences obtained from roughly 170 million T cells. An early release covering around 630 HLA-typed donors comprised approximately 300 gigabases of sequencing data and around 80 million unique TCR sequences. Of the roughly 390 genotyped donors, about 80% fell in the genetic ancestry cluster associated with self-reported Caucasian donors. The study aimed to test whether cataloging public T cell receptors could reveal signatures of past pathogen exposure. Using immunosequencing, the study profiled T cell repertoires from 666 subjects and related those repertoires to cytomegalovirus serostatus. A separate validation cohort of over 95 different subjects was used in addition to the roughly 620-subject first cohort. The study combined high-throughput TCR immunosequencing, statistical association of individual TCRs with disease status, and machine learning to predict cytomegalovirus infection status. To study patterns of TCR occurrence, a later analysis re-analyzed previously published TCR beta repertoires from 700 or so donors and added high-resolution HLA genotyping. Rather than using new phenotypic data, the later analysis identified candidate immune exposures from TCR beta sequences and from how often those sequences occurred across donors. In an earlier analysis of more than 550 of the donors, high-throughput TCR beta sequencing was used to judge whether each TCR beta V gene segment behaved as functional or pseudogenic. Donor age, sex, ethnicity and CMV serostatus were compiled together with the repertoire data. In a later genetic analysis, genome-wide SNP genotypes for about 55% of the roughly 670 donors were used, and that subset was treated as a discovery cohort. Every discovery cohort repertoire had been produced on one sequencing platform. HLA typing included class I and class II loci at four-digit resolution. Typing coverage varied by locus: about 629-640 donors for A, B, C, DRB1 and DQB1; approximately 560 for DQA1; more than 600 for DPA1; 400 to 480 for DPB1. Four to six DR-DQ haplotypes were handled as single units for association and clustering, since linkage in the cohort was strong. Across approximately 400 genotyped donors of the cohort, an average of roughly 250,000 unique TCR beta nucleotide sequences per donor were sequenced, and roughly 20% of those sequences were non-productive.

The cohort consisted of 666 healthy bone marrow donors. At the time of sampling, all cohort members were nominally healthy, though unrecorded immune exposures were likely present. The donor was CMV seronegative and was included in the group of around 320 seronegative cohort members. Every donor gave a peripheral blood sample, and the peripheral blood mononuclear cells from that sample were used for TCR beta sequencing. The Qiagen DNeasy Blood Extraction Kit was used to extract genomic DNA from the blood cell samples. From its cysteine to its phenylalanine, the CDR3 spans 17 amino acids. The sequence is cut down to CDR3 DNA, 51 bases in frame from base 1. Here V drops 5 bases and J drops 4 bases, and the junction holds 12 bases not matched to any gene. CDR1 and CDR2, per the germline V gene, are WSHSY and SAAADI. Remarks on this clone: This receptor's antigen is unknown. The sample holds no much larger clone one base away, and base qualities are not on file.

On the study overall, not on this receptor specifically: Strong co-occurrence of HLA alleles, especially DR and DQ, made assigning TCR associations to individual alleles difficult. At a false discovery rate of 0.05, a later analysis linked some 18,000 TCR beta sequences to specific HLA alleles. Correlated functional status among segregating V segments might be attributable to linkage disequilibrium, but an unknown experimental factor could not be ruled out. According to a later genetic analysis, donors in an Asian-associated ancestry cluster had fewer N-insertions in productive TCRs than the roughly 670-donor mean. Sequencing depth was assumed to be roughly uniform across donors in the presence/absence analyses, though that assumption may not hold. A further reported finding was that TCR beta sequences accurately predicted the HLA-A and HLA-B alleles for most subjects in the first cohort. In an earlier analysis of about 600 of the donors, most TCR beta V segments appeared in productive rearrangements about 87% or about 30% of the time, broadly matching IMGT annotations. The authors suggested that the approach could potentially be generalized to other disease states and immunological phenotypes. Three of the identified cytomegalovirus-associated TCR beta chains were confirmed in vitro to be specific for cytomegalovirus antigens. While some public TCRs were present in many individuals, most TCR sequences turned up only very rarely across donors. A later genetic analysis associated a missense DCLRE1C variant with V-gene and J-gene trimming of TCR beta chains, and an independent cohort replicated the association. In a later analysis, several top co-occurrence clusters were reported to appear linked to parvovirus B19, influenza, CMV and Epstein-Barr virus. In a later analysis, TCR association rates were found to vary across HLA loci, with the most associated TCRs seen for DRB1 alleles and the fewest for HLA-C alleles. A group of highly shared sequence variants was considered likely to be a technical artifact of the sequencing pipeline. According to a later analysis, most CMV-associated TCR beta chains appeared to be HLA-restricted, and the HLA associations seemed to be driven largely by CMV exposure. For the cohort, immune exposure information was limited to CMV serostatus. Because counts were too low, seventeen rarely observed V segments, including chromosome 9 orphons, were left out of the earlier analysis of 500 to 750 of the donors. The study listed 164 TCR beta chains as associated with cytomegalovirus. Because some donors lacked HLA typing at each locus, the association tests relied only on the typed subset. Only TCR beta chains were sequenced in this cohort, and the absence of alpha or paired-chain data limited detectable features. Cytomegalovirus status was reported to be diagnosed by the classifier with high specificity and sensitivity in both the original and validation cohorts. The 87-base-pair reads could not distinguish some IMGT-functional V segments, including TRBV6-2 and TRBV6-3, so those segments were excluded. A later analysis found that HLA-associated TCR beta chains were more clonally expanded and had lower generation probabilities than equally common non-associated chains.

Receptor libraries were prepared by the immunoSEQ multiplex PCR assay. For the multiplex PCR, a mixture combining 60 forward primers for TCR Vbeta segments and 13 reverse primers for TCR Jbeta segments was used. Amplification of the CDR3 region of rearranged TCR beta genes was performed with a multiplex PCR assay on genomic DNA. The amplified TCR beta libraries were sequenced on the Illumina HiSeq System as 87-base-pair reads. Regarding the original processing steps: In a later analysis, approximately 74 million unique TCR beta chains were counted across the 666 repertoires, and roughly 11 million of these chains were shared by at least two donors. A nearest-neighbor algorithm error-corrected the raw reads and collapsed the reads into unique sequences, merging closely related sequences to remove PCR and sequencing errors. Alignment of CDR3 sequences to IMGT reference sequences was used to assign V, D and J gene segments. For a sequence to be retained, a match of at least six nucleotides was required to both a V gene segment and a J gene segment. A rearrangement was called productive if the CDR3 had no stop codons and remained in frame with V and J, and every other rearrangement was called non-productive. CDR3 was defined according to IMGT convention as the region running from the second conserved V-encoded cysteine to the conserved J-encoded phenylalanine. In an earlier analysis of roughly 610 of the donors, sequences lacking an unambiguous match to a single V gene segment were excluded. In an earlier analysis of 450 to 750 of the donors, a V segment was called functional when productive rearrangements were above 56.7%, and segregating when the standard deviation between donors exceeded 5%. A statistical classification framework was developed to diagnose cytomegalovirus status using the catalog of TCR beta chain sequences. In a later analysis, V and J genes were assigned by comparing TCR nucleotide sequences against IMGT/GENE-DB human TR gene sequences. The TCRdist pipeline was used in a later analysis to assign CDR3 sequences and most-parsimonious VDJ recombination scenarios. In a later analysis, each TCR beta chain was defined by its CDR3 amino acid sequence together with its V-gene family, and reads without a unique V-gene family were excluded. To address suspected cross-contamination and a sequencing artifact, a later analysis removed a few hundred highly shared, low-generation-probability nucleotide sequences. For each public chain, a later analysis derived a clonal expansion index from normalized ranks of inferred template counts within each repertoire. In a later analysis, generation probabilities were computed using a VDJ recombination model fitted to out-of-frame rearrangements, and the results were checked against IGoR. Hypergeometric tests were used in a later analysis to score TCR-TCR, TCR-HLA and TCR-CMV co-occurrence, with a repertoire-size bias correction applied to the TCR pairs. In a later analysis, false discovery rates were estimated by permuting HLA or CMV assignments 20 times. A later analysis grouped co-occurring TCRs with DBSCAN, adding TCRdist sequence similarity when clustering within HLA-allele-positive subsets. Repertoires with fewer than 30,000 or more than 120,000 public chains, plus five repertoires with anomalous nucleotide sharing, were excluded from co-occurrence clustering. TCRdb obtained this table from immuneACCESS and retained in-frame rearrangements with V and J assigned. These tables miss some clones; where compared with another copy, unresolved V genes account for less than half of the shortfall, and the remainder is unexplained. The DNA gave D and trimming, while V, J and clone size come from that table. The table for this sample lists 70,000 to 90,000 clones; less than 85% of them were counted only once. In total, the top ten clones hold about 4% of the sample.

Material: PBMCs. The clonotype comes from a man in his 60s in good health and CMV-seronegative. The rearranged segments are TRBV10-2 and TRBJ1-5; 9 of the junction bases match TRBD1. The nucleotide sequence is TGCGCCAGCAGTCCCGGACAGGGGAGGTCGGCGAATCAGCCCCAGCATTTT. It translates as CASSPGQGRSANQPQHF.